Below, 23 T cell receptor beta chains from the same sample are listed, as sequenced in a study of blood T cell repertoires in COVID-19. Only in-frame clones appear in the TCRdb table, and some are missing; sequencing was by immunoSEQ multiplex PCR. This table holds 88,000 or so clones, 65% to 90% found once. Sequences were obtained from peripheral blood. Source of these receptors: a man in his fifties or sixties with acute or convalescent COVID-19.

CDR3: CASGLGTRDEQYF. Here the CDR3 DNA reads TGTGCTAGTGGTTTGGGGACTAGAGACGAGCAGTACTTC. The rearrangement uses TRBV12-5 and TRBJ2-7, with 7 bases matching TRBD2. This CDR3 has 13 residues. The V gene's germline CDR1 is LGHNT and CDR2 FRNRAP. V dropped 1 base and J dropped 5; count of bases not matched to a gene: 2. The whole variable domain, filled in from reference TRBV12-5 and TRBJ2-7, reads DARVTQTPRHKVTEMGQEVTMRCQPILGHNTVFWYRQTMMQGLELLAYFRNRAPLDDSGMPKDRFSAEMPDATLATLKIQPSEPRDSAVYFCASGLGTRDEQYFGPGTRLTVT.

This clone was recorded once. The chain recombines TRBV7-9 with TRBJ2-7; TRBD1 aligns across 8 bases. Per the germline V gene, CDR1 is SEHNR and CDR2 is FQNEAQ (reference sequence). This CDR3 is built from 15 residues. V shed 2 bases, J shed 1 base, and the junction held 4 bases outside the gene matches. The chain's CDR3 is CASSLTGQVSYEQYF. CDR3 nucleotides: TGTGCCAGCAGCTTAACGGGACAGGTGTCCTACGAGCAGTACTTC.

V gene TRBV5-1 combines with J gene TRBJ1-1, with D tentatively TRBD1 (6 bases). Germline assignment: CDR1 SGHRS and CDR2 YFSETQ. V lost 6 bases and J 1 base, leaving 16 bases between the germline ends. This CDR3 contains 15 residues. The CDR3 DNA is TGCGCCAGCACAACAAGTACAGGGACGAACACTGAAGCTTTCTTT. Its protein is CASTTSTGTNTEAFF.

The CDR3 loop is CASSVRGGGNTIYF. As DNA, the CDR3 is TGTGCCAGCAGCGTAAGGGGAGGTGGAAACACCATATATTTT. The V gene is TRBV9, the J gene TRBJ1-3, with a possible D match to TRBD1 (5 bases). The germline gives CDR1 SGDLS, CDR2 YYNGEE. The CDR3 sequence is 14 residues long. V was pared by 1 base and J by 3 bases, with 8 bases between.

V gene TRBV5-6 combines with J gene TRBJ1-2, with TRBD1 matching 7 bases. The CDR3 has 15 amino acids. Germline assignment: CDR1 SGHDT and CDR2 YYEEEE. The V and J ends lost 3 bases and 6 bases, in that order; junction bases with no gene match: 11. The CDR3 bases are TGTGCCAGCAGCTCAAACCTGGGGACAGTTGATGGCTACACCTTC. Its translation: CASSSNLGTVDGYTF.

V usage is TRBV12-3 or TRBV12-4 and J usage is TRBJ1-1, with TRBD1 matching over 8 bases. The CDR3 is made up of 13 amino acids. V gave up 4 bases and J gave up 10 bases; unmatched junction bases: 8. Written as DNA, the CDR3 is TGTGCCAGCAGTTCAGGGGGCGGCTGGTCAGCTTTCTTT. Translated, it gives CASSSGGGWSAFF.

The rearrangement joins TRBV28 to TRBJ2-7; D is unresolved. Looked up from germline, CDR1 is MDHEN and CDR2 is SYDVKM. V lost 5 bases and J 1 base, leaving 6 bases between the germline ends. The CDR3 totals 12 residues. CDR3 DNA sequence: TGTGCCAGCAGTCTACTTTCCTACGAGCAGTACTTC. It is translated as CASSLLSYEQYF.

This rearrangement joins TRBV7-9 to TRBJ1-2; a possible D gene is TRBD1 (5 bases). CDR1 is SEHNR, CDR2 FQNEAQ, per germline (reference sequence). The ends were cut back, 2 bases at V and 8 bases at J, with 15 bases in the middle. The CDR3 covers 14 residues. CDR3 DNA sequence: TGTGCCAGCAGCTTAATCACGCAGGGTGAAGGCTACACCTTC. Translating gives CASSLITQGEGYTF. The variable domain in full, completed from reference TRBV7-9 and TRBJ1-2, reads DTGVSQNPRHKITKRGQNVTFRCDPISEHNRLYWYRQTLGQGPEFLTYFQNEAQLEKSRLLSDRFSAERPKGSFSTLEIQRTEQGDSAMYLCASSLITQGEGYTFGSGTRLTVV.

V gene TRBV18 combines with J gene TRBJ2-1; possible D gene TRBD2, 6 bases. The ends were cut back, 4 bases at V and 5 bases at J, with 15 bases in the middle. Germline V gene sequence: CDR1 KGHSH, CDR2 LQKENI. The CDR3 is 15 residues long. The CDR3 spells CASSLLFGGNNEQFF. The CDR3 nucleotides are TGTGCCAGCTCACTTCTGTTCGGGGGAAACAATGAGCAGTTCTTC.

The J gene is TRBJ1-2, the V gene TRBV7-9; weak D call: TRBD1 (5 bases). Germline lookup yields CDR1 SEHNR and CDR2 FQNEAQ (reference sequence). V was shortened by 1 base and J by 6 bases, with 18 bases between the two germline ends. CDR3 length: 16 residues. Written as DNA, the CDR3 is TGTGCCAGCAGCTTAGTCCTAAGCTCGGGAGGGGATGGCTACACCTTC. This sequence encodes CASSLVLSSGGDGYTF.

This chain joins TRBV7-2 and TRBJ2-1; 9 bases align to TRBD2. The CDR3 covers 15 residues. Trimming cost V 0 bases and J 8 bases; bases outside gene matches: 5. The V gene's germline CDR1 is SGHTA and CDR2 FQGNSA. The CDR3 region is CASSLALVAGDEQFF. The CDR3, as DNA: TGTGCCAGCAGCTTAGCGCTAGTAGCGGGGGATGAGCAGTTCTTC.

The chain links TRBV6-2 or TRBV6-3 to TRBJ2-1; 9 nucleotides line up with TRBD1. Germline values: CDR1 MNHEY, CDR2 SVGEGT. The CDR3 spans 12 residues. The V and J ends lost 5 bases and 10 bases, in that order; junction bases with no gene match: 3. The CDR3 DNA is TGTGCCAGCAGTACAGGGGGCAAAGAGCAGTTCTTC. This gives the protein CASSTGGKEQFF.

The V and J genes are TRBV5-4 and TRBJ2-1; D is unclear. The CDR3 runs to 14 residues. Germline CDR1 SGHNT, CDR2 YYREEE (reference sequence). The germline V and J ends were trimmed by 0 bases and 3 bases, with 7 bases remaining between them. In DNA, the CDR3 is TGTGCCAGCAGCTTGGTCGCTAACTACAATGAGCAGTTCTTC. Amino acid sequence: CASSLVANYNEQFF.

This chain links TRBV29-1 with TRBJ1-1; 10 bases are a match to TRBD1. In germline, CDR1 is SQVTM, CDR2 ANQGSEA. The V segment lost 7 bases and the J segment 4 bases; nucleotides outside the gene matches: 3. This CDR3 has 12 residues. In DNA, the CDR3 is TGCAGCGGCCGGACAGGGGGCACTGAAGCTTTCTTT. Encoded protein: CSGRTGGTEAFF.

This clone was detected once. This chain joins TRBV13 and TRBJ2-5; perhaps TRBD2 as D (6 bases). Trimming took 0 bases from V and 1 from J, leaving 6 bases between them. CDR1 is PRHDT, CDR2 FYEKMQ, per germline (reference sequence). The CDR3 extends over 14 amino acids. For the CDR3, the DNA is TGTGCCAGCAGCTTAGGGACTAGCCAAGAGACCCAGTACTTC. Translating it yields CASSLGTSQETQYF.

J is TRBJ1-2 and V is TRBV15; D unresolved. Trimming took off 5 bases at V and 4 bases at J, with 14 bases between the two ends. CDR1 and CDR2 (germline): LNHNV, YYDKDF (reference sequence). The CDR3 consists of 14 residues. The CDR3 coding sequence is TGTGCCACCAGCCGGGAGGACGGTGGCTATGGCTACACCTTC. It specifies CATSREDGGYGYTF.

The rearrangement links TRBV14 to TRBJ2-5; a possible D gene is TRBD2 (6 bases). This CDR3 region has 14 residues. CDR1 is SGHDN and CDR2 is FVKESK in the germline V gene. The V end lost 6 bases, the J end lost 4 bases, and 15 bases lay between the germline ends. CDR3 amino acids: CASSPRLVGETQYF. CDR3 in DNA: TGTGCCAGCAGTCCGAGACTAGTCGGAGAGACCCAGTACTTC.

V and J are TRBV24-1 and TRBJ2-3; weak D call: TRBD2 (6 bases). The germline V gene has CDR1 KGHDR and CDR2 SFDVKD. The CDR3 consists of 15 residues. The V gene lost 2 bases and the J gene lost 1 base, with 9 bases spanning the gap. For the CDR3, the DNA is TGTGCCACCAGTGATTCCCAGCGGGGCACAGATACGCAGTATTTT. Protein product: CATSDSQRGTDTQYF.

The V and J genes are TRBV3-1 (or the pseudogene TRBV3-2) and TRBJ2-5; 8 bases are shared with TRBD2. CDR1 and CDR2 (germline): LGHDT, YNNKEL (reference sequence). V was clipped by 4 bases and J by 5 bases; unmatched bases: 9. This CDR3 region has 15 residues. The CDR3 spells CASSRARTSLETQYF. CDR3 nucleotide sequence: TGTGCCAGCAGCCGCGCGCGGACTAGCCTCGAGACCCAGTACTTC.

Here the CDR3 reads CASSSWRAGANVLTF. In nucleotides, the CDR3 is TGTGCCAGCAGCTCCTGGAGGGCTGGGGCCAACGTCCTGACTTTC. The rearrangement links TRBV5-4 to TRBJ2-6; maybe TRBD2 (6 bases). The CDR3 has 15 residues. Trimming stripped 3 bases from V and 2 bases from J, with 9 bases between. Germline V gene data show CDR1 as SGHNT and CDR2 as YYREEE (reference sequence).

V is TRBV5-1 and J is TRBJ2-7; 7 bases agree with TRBD1. The CDR3 contains 16 residues. J was trimmed by 0 bases and V by 2 bases; bases with no gene match: 8. Germline CDR1 and CDR2: SGHRS and YFSETQ. In DNA form, the CDR3 reads TGCGCCAGCAGCTTTCTCGGACAGGAAAGCTCCTACGAGCAGTACTTC. It translates to CASSFLGQESSYEQYF.

The chain joins TRBV25-1 to TRBJ1-6, with no clear D. The V gene's germline CDR1 is MGHDK and CDR2 SYGVNS. Trimming removed 4 bases from V and 9 bases from J, with 13 bases in between. This CDR3 spans 14 amino acids. The chain's CDR3 is CASSGTRYGSPLHF. In DNA form, the CDR3 reads TGTGCCAGCAGTGGCACACGTTATGGTTCACCCCTCCACTTT.

The chain has TRBV19 and TRBJ1-5; no clear D gene. Germline-derived CDR1 and CDR2 are LNHDA and SQIVND (reference sequence). Trimming cost V 5 bases and J 4 bases, with 12 bases left between them. CDR3 length: 14 amino acids. CDR3 sequence: CASSPRASNQPQHF. The DNA of the CDR3 is TGTGCCAGTAGTCCGCGGGCCTCTAATCAGCCCCAGCATTTT. The variable domain in full, completed from reference TRBV19 and TRBJ1-5, reads DGGITQSPKYLFRKEGQNVTLSCEQNLNHDAMYWYRQDPGQGLRLIYYSQIVNDFQKGDIAEGYSVSREKKESFPLTVTSAQKNPTAFYLCASSPRASNQPQHFGDGTRLSIL.